The entry below describes one T cell receptor (beta chain). These data are taken from a study of CD8 T cells in Susac syndrome. CDR3 length: 14 residues. Trimming took 4 bases from V and 2 from J, leaving 11 bases between them. RNA amounts of roughly 0.45 to 1 ug underwent reverse transcription with random hexamers. TCRdb processed the immunoSEQ multiplex PCR reads anew with MiXCR; each CDR3 protein has one entry. The sample shows some 170,000 distinct CDR3 sequences, roughly 94% of them seen only once. TCR beta from blood CD8+ and CD4+ T cells was sequenced. The sequenced sample consisted of CD4+ T cells from PBMCs. The TCR was taken from a human donor with Susac syndrome. This chain links TRBV12-3 or TRBV12-4 with TRBJ2-5; D perhaps matches TRBD1 (6 bases). The CDR3 here is CASSSGTQQETQYF. The CDR3 DNA reads as TGTGCCAGCAGTTCCGGGACACAACAAGAGACCCAGTACTTC.